A selection of T cell receptor beta chains follows, all from one sample in a study of T cell repertoires in cytomegalovirus infection. Their antigens are not known. TCRdb re-analysed the reads in MiXCR, keeping a single row per CDR3 protein. The sample contains approximately 1,000,000 distinct CDR3 sequences, under 40% of which appear only once. The sequences come from cultured CD8+ T cells from PBMCs, collected from culture after CMV antigen stimulation. Receptors were obtained from a human donor in good health (CMV status not recorded). Some clones in this sample may be carry-over from other donors' samples. Each CDR3 is given with its conserved first and last residue. Each record gives: clone size, J gene, V gene, D gene, CDR3 protein, CDR3 DNA. The D gene is left open where the match is weak. For some rows the clone size is stated as once, few or many, or as a class when expanded; others skip it.

. | TRBJ1-3 | TRBV27 | TRBD1 | CASKSGGFGNTIYF | TGTGCCAGCAAGTCAGGGGGCTTTGGAAACACCATATATTTT
. | TRBJ1-4 | TRBV12-3/TRBV12-4 | . | CASSPPNLEKLFF | TGTGCCAGCAGTCCGCCTAATCTCGAAAAACTGTTTTTT
many | TRBJ2-2 | TRBV7-8 | . | CASSLGGVTTGELFF | TGTGCCAGCAGCTTAGGGGGAGTGACGACCGGGGAGCTGTTTTTT
few | TRBJ2-3 | TRBV7-9 | . | CASTGSKVRTDTQYF | TGTGCCAGCACCGGCAGTAAGGTCCGCACAGATACGCAGTATTTT
many | TRBJ1-1 | TRBV13 | . | CASSLRRGNTEAFF | TGTGCCAGCAGCTTACGGCGGGGGAACACTGAAGCTTTCTTT
. | TRBJ1-5 | TRBV6-1 | . | CASSAWVDGGSGQPQHF | TGTGCCAGCAGTGCGTGGGTGGACGGGGGGTCCGGTCAGCCCCAGCATTTT
few | TRBJ2-2 | TRBV7-9 | . | CASSLQGWSTGELFF | TGTGCCAGCAGCTTACAGGGGTGGAGCACCGGGGAGCTGTTTTTT
. | TRBJ1-4 | TRBV28 | . | CANSPQTRTRHWKLFF | TGTGCCAACAGTCCCCAGACAAGGACCCGTCATTGGAAACTGTTTTTT
. | TRBJ1-5 | TRBV4-1 | TRBD1 | CASSQTTRGDQPQHF | TGCGCCAGCAGCCAAACCACCAGGGGGGATCAGCCCCAGCATTTT
. | TRBJ2-3 | TRBV24-1 | . | CATSDLGLLPDTQYF | TGTGCCACCAGTGATTTGGGTTTGCTACCTGATACGCAGTATTTT
few | TRBJ2-1 | TRBV6-5 | TRBD1 | CASSYGNEGQGDSSYNEQFF | TGTGCCAGCAGTTACGGGAACGAGGGTCAGGGGGATTCCTCCTACAATGAGCAGTTCTTC
many | TRBJ1-1 | TRBV12-3/TRBV12-4 | . | CASRRGDANTEAFF | TGTGCCAGCAGAAGAGGGGACGCGAACACTGAAGCTTTCTTT
few | TRBJ1-5 | TRBV28 | . | CASMGNQPQHF | TGTGCCAGCATGGGCAATCAGCCCCAGCATTTT
. | TRBJ2-3 | TRBV7-6 | TRBD2 | CASSLASSGGGDTQYF | TGTGCCAGCAGCTTAGCGTCTAGCGGGGGGGGAGATACGCAGTATTTT
few | TRBJ2-1 | TRBV7-8 | TRBD1 | CASSSGQGGVGEQFF | TGTGCCAGCAGCTCGGGACAGGGGGGCGTAGGTGAGCAGTTCTTC
. | TRBJ1-2 | TRBV6-1 | TRBD1 | CASSTGGVGYGYTF | TGTGCCAGTTCAACAGGGGGCGTAGGCTATGGCTACACCTTC
few | TRBJ1-2 | TRBV28 | TRBD1 | CASSNRGGYTF | TGTGCCAGCAGCAACAGGGGTGGCTACACCTTC
. | TRBJ1-5 | TRBV2 | . | CASSEVQGYQPQHF | TGTGCCAGCAGTGAGGTACAGGGCTATCAGCCCCAGCATTTT
. | TRBJ1-5 | TRBV27 | TRBD1 | CASSSYPVDRGNQPQHF | TGTGCCAGCAGTTCCTACCCCGTAGACAGGGGCAATCAGCCCCAGCATTTT
. | TRBJ1-5 | TRBV19 | TRBD1 | CASSIYRGQYNQPQHF | TGTGCCAGTAGTATCTACCGGGGACAGTATAACCAGCCCCAGCATTTT
many | TRBJ2-1 | TRBV7-6 | TRBD2 | CASSLAQAGFHEQFF | TGTGCCAGCAGCTTAGCGCAAGCGGGGTTCCATGAGCAGTTCTTC
. | TRBJ2-2 | TRBV7-6 | . | CASSLGERYEDTGKLFF | TGTGCCAGCAGCTTAGGGGAGAGGTACGAGGACACCGGGAAGCTGTTTTTT
. | TRBJ2-5 | TRBV20-1 | . | CSARGDISQETQYF | TGCAGTGCCAGGGGGGACATATCTCAAGAGACCCAGTACTTC
few | TRBJ2-1 | TRBV28 | TRBD1 | CVTEDRVGNNEQFF | TGTGTCACGGAAGACAGGGTCGGGAACAATGAGCAGTTCTTC
few | TRBJ2-3 | TRBV4-1 | . | CASSQEGLTDTQYF | TGCGCCAGCAGCCAAGAGGGCCTCACAGATACGCAGTATTTT
. | TRBJ2-5 | TRBV3-1 | TRBD2 | CASSQGISGGATGTQYF | TGTGCCAGCAGCCAAGGCATTAGCGGGGGGGCCACGGGGACCCAGTACTTC
. | TRBJ1-1 | TRBV9 | . | CASSVGGSAEAFF | TGTGCCAGCAGCGTAGGAGGTAGCGCTGAAGCTTTCTTT
once | TRBJ2-5 | TRBV6-2/TRBV6-3 | . | CASSSRQAIGETQYF | TGTGCCAGCAGCTCCCGACAGGCGATAGGAGAGACCCAGTACTTC
few | TRBJ2-3 | TRBV6-2/TRBV6-3 | . | CASSPSLGADTQYF | TGTGCCAGCAGCCCCTCCTTAGGGGCAGATACGCAGTATTTT
. | TRBJ1-1 | TRBV5-1 | . | CASSERLGNRETMNTEAFF | TGCGCCAGCAGCGAACGCCTGGGGAACAGGGAAACCATGAACACTGAAGCTTTCTTT
. | TRBJ2-1 | TRBV6-1 | . | CASSELPSREQFF | TGTGCCAGCAGTGAATTACCCAGCAGAGAGCAGTTCTTC
. | TRBJ2-3 | TRBV6-5 | . | CASSLVWGGTDTQYF | TGTGCCAGCAGTCTCGTATGGGGGGGCACAGATACGCAGTATTTT
. | TRBJ2-3 | TRBV20-1 | . | CSASPGDSSTDTQYF | TGCAGTGCTTCTCCAGGGGACTCTAGCACAGATACGCAGTATTTT
. | TRBJ1-6 | TRBV5-4 | . | CASSLEGQLVPLHF | TGTGCCAGCAGCTTGGAAGGACAGCTAGTTCCCCTCCACTTT
few | TRBJ1-5 | TRBV19 | . | CASSTERGGNQPQHF | TGTGCCAGTAGTACCGAGAGGGGCGGCAATCAGCCCCAGCATTTT
few | TRBJ1-5 | TRBV27 | . | CASGNKSNQPQHF | TGTGCCAGCGGCAACAAGAGCAATCAGCCCCAGCATTTT
few | TRBJ2-1 | TRBV7-2 | . | CASSDDSNNEQFF | TGTGCCAGCAGCGACGACAGTAACAATGAGCAGTTCTTC
. | TRBJ2-3 | TRBV9 | . | CASSVGGQSTDTQYF | TGTGCCAGCAGCGTAGGTGGACAGAGCACAGATACGCAGTATTTT
once | TRBJ1-1 | TRBV11-3 | . | CANSLSENTEAFF | TGTGCCAACAGCTTATCCGAGAACACTGAAGCTTTCTTT
many | TRBJ1-1 | TRBV19 | . | CASTPGTTTRKTEAFF | TGTGCCAGTACACCTGGGACAACAACTCGAAAGACTGAAGCTTTCTTT
. | TRBJ1-2 | TRBV9 | TRBD1 | CASSVPLSGGADGYTF | TGTGCCAGCAGCGTCCCGCTTTCAGGGGGCGCGGACGGCTACACCTTC
. | TRBJ1-2 | TRBV5-1 | . | CASSLEGPHYGYTF | TGCGCCAGCAGCTTGGAGGGCCCCCACTATGGCTACACCTTC
. | TRBJ1-4 | TRBV6-1 | . | CASSDTTGDTKLFF | TGTGCCAGCAGTGATACAACCGGAGACACTAAACTGTTTTTT
. | TRBJ2-1 | TRBV12-3/TRBV12-4 | . | CASTGSPLIDEQFF | TGTGCCAGCACCGGCAGCCCCCTGATCGATGAGCAGTTCTTC
. | TRBJ2-7 | TRBV6-5 | TRBD1 | CASSYDVPGQGAEEQYF | TGTGCCAGCAGTTACGATGTACCGGGACAGGGGGCGGAAGAGCAGTACTTC
few | TRBJ1-1 | TRBV7-9 | . | CASSPLEGTVTAEAFF | TGTGCCAGCAGCCCCCTGGAGGGCACCGTGACGGCTGAAGCTTTCTTT
few | TRBJ2-1 | TRBV10-3 | TRBD2 | CAIRHGTSGDSYNEQFF | TGTGCCATCAGACACGGGACTAGCGGGGATTCCTACAATGAGCAGTTCTTC
few | TRBJ2-3 | TRBV11-2 | . | CASSDGQYKPDTQYF | TGTGCCAGCAGCGATGGACAATATAAGCCGGATACGCAGTATTTT
few | TRBJ2-1 | TRBV6-1 | . | CASSERVSTYNEQFF | TGTGCCAGCAGTGAAAGAGTATCCACATACAATGAGCAGTTCTTC
. | TRBJ2-7 | TRBV27 | . | CASSTENSPLYEQYF | TGTGCCAGCAGTACAGAGAACTCCCCCCTCTACGAGCAGTACTTC
. | TRBJ1-1 | TRBV20-1 | . | CSARDPLNGPNTEAFF | TGCAGTGCTAGAGATCCCCTCAACGGCCCGAACACTGAAGCTTTCTTT
many | TRBJ2-4 | TRBV7-2 | TRBD1 | CASSLEGDSWNIQYF | TGTGCCAGCAGCTTAGAGGGGGACAGCTGGAACATTCAGTACTTC
. | TRBJ2-7 | TRBV29-1 | TRBD1 | CSVRDRDTYEQYF | TGCAGCGTCCGGGACAGGGATACCTACGAGCAGTACTTC
. | TRBJ2-5 | TRBV13 | TRBD1 | CASSRDPGQAEQETQYF | TGTGCCAGCAGCCGGGATCCGGGACAGGCCGAACAAGAGACCCAGTACTTC